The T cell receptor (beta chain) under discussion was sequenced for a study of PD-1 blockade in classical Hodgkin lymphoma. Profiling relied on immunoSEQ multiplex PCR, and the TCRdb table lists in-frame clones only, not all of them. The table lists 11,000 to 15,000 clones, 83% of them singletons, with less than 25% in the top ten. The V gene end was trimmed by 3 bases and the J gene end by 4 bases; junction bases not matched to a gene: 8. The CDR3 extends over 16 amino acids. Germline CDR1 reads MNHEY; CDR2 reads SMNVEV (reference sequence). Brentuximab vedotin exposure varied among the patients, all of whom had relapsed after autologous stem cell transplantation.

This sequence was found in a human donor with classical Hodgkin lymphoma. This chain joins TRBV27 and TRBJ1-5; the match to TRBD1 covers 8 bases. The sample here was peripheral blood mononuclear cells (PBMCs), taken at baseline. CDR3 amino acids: CASSFSKTGANQPQHF. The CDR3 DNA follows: TGTGCCAGCAGTTTTAGTAAGACAGGGGCTAATCAGCCCCAGCATTTT.